The 32 T cell receptor beta chains in this list originate from one sample, sequenced in a study of beta chain features in type 1 diabetes. Study-level findings and limits: All four CD4+ subsets of Type 1 diabetes patients contained TCRB CDR3s that were moderately but significantly shorter.

These receptors are not linked to any known antigen. Investigators reverse transcribed all isolated RNA, so they sequenced expressed TCRB transcripts. Method: immunoSEQ multiplex PCR; TCRdb's copy keeps in-frame clones and lacks some. The repertoire holds approximately 170,000 clones, with less than 9.5% as singletons. The sample consisted of central memory CD4+ T cells from blood. The receptors derive from a woman aged 40 to 49 with type 1 diabetes.

The chain combines TRBV6-5 with TRBJ1-4; D is unresolved. V lost 0 bases, J lost 7 bases, and 12 bases lay in between. The CDR3 loop spans 15 amino acids. Germline V lookup: CDR1 MNHEY, CDR2 SVGAGI. The DNA for the CDR3 is TGTGCCAGCAGTTACTCGGAGATGAAGCGTGAAAAACTGTTTTTT. It encodes CASSYSEMKREKLFF.

This chain connects TRBV28 to TRBJ2-7; D possibly corresponds to TRBD1 (5 bases). Germline CDR1 reads MDHEN; CDR2 reads SYDVKM. The CDR3 has 12 residues. The germline V and J ends were trimmed by 5 bases and 3 bases, with 8 bases remaining between them. The DNA for the CDR3 is TGTGCCAGCAGTACGACAGTCTACGAGCAGTACTTC. It is translated as CASSTTVYEQYF.

This clone was counted only a few times. One end of the junction is discordant with germline, which a read error may explain. The same CDR3 can be traced to other DNA sequences in this sample. This chain joins TRBV18 and TRBJ1-2, with D perhaps matching TRBD1 (6 bases). Germline V gives CDR1 KGHSH, CDR2 LQKENI. The CDR3 length is 13 residues. CDR3 sequence reads: CASSPQGDYGYTF. CDR3 DNA: TGTGCCAGCTCGCCACAGGGAGACTATGGCTACACCTTC.

The rearrangement joins TRBV29-1 to TRBJ2-5; the match to TRBD2 covers 12 bases. The CDR3 spans 15 residues. V was pared by 1 base and J by 5 bases, with 5 bases of the junction left unmatched. The germline CDR1 and CDR2 sequences are SQVTM and ANQGSEA. CDR3 bases: TGCAGCGTTGAAGCTAGCGGGGGGGCCAGGGAGACCCAGTACTTC. Amino acids: CSVEASGGARETQYF.

This clone showed up just a few times. V gene TRBV5-1 combines with J gene TRBJ2-7; D is ambiguous. CDR1 is SGHRS, CDR2 YFSETQ, per germline. The CDR3 consists of 15 residues. V dropped 1 base and J dropped 0 bases, with 11 bases sitting between them. In nucleotides, the CDR3 is TGCGCCAGCAGCTTGCACCCGCTCAGCTCCTACGAGCAGTACTTC. As protein: CASSLHPLSSYEQYF.

V gene TRBV18 combines with J gene TRBJ2-7; 12 bases align to TRBD1. CDR1 and CDR2 (germline): KGHSH, LQKENI. CDR3 length: 15 amino acids. Trimming removed 3 bases from V and 0 bases from J; junction bases left unmatched: 0. The CDR3 spells CASSPGQGASYEQYF. CDR3 DNA: TGTGCCAGCTCACCGGGACAGGGGGCCTCCTACGAGCAGTACTTC. Combining the CDR3 with reference TRBV18 and TRBJ2-7 gives the whole variable domain NAGVMQNPRHLVRRRGQEARLRCSPMKGHSHVYWYRQLPEEGLKFMVYLQKENIIDESGMPKERFSAEFPKEGPSILRIQQVVRGDSAAYFCASSPGQGASYEQYFGPGTRLTVT.

The table lists this clone with a few counts. The chain employs TRBV30 and TRBJ2-7; the D is unclear. Per germline, CDR1 GTSNPN and CDR2 SVGIG (reference sequence). With 1 base removed from V and 0 bases from J, the gap between germline ends came to 13 bases. This CDR3 has 15 amino acids. The CDR3 bases are TGTGCCTGGAGTGGGGTCGCCGGGTTCTCCTACGAGCAGTACTTC. This encodes CAWSGVAGFSYEQYF.

The CDR3 DNA reads as TGTGCCAGCACCAATAGACTAGGCAACAATGAGCAGTTCTTC. It yields the protein CASTNRLGNNEQFF. This sequence joins TRBV6-1 and TRBJ2-1; D might be TRBD2 (6 bases). Per the germline V gene, CDR1 is MNHNS and CDR2 is SASEGT. This CDR3 is 14 amino acids long. V dropped 7 bases and J dropped 5 bases, with 15 bases sitting between them.

The chain employs TRBV15 and TRBJ1-4; D not certain. CDR3 length: 13 residues. Germline CDR1 LNHNV, CDR2 YYDKDF (reference sequence). Trimming removed 0 bases from V and 5 bases from J, with 4 bases in between. CDR3 sequence reads: CATSRDLNEKLFF. The CDR3 DNA reads TGTGCCACCAGCAGAGACCTAAATGAAAAACTGTTTTTT. The complete variable domain, with remaining parts taken from reference TRBV15 and TRBJ1-4, reads DAMVIQNPRYQVTQFGKPVTLSCSQTLNHNVMYWYQQKSSQAPKLLFHYYDKDFNNEADTPDNFQSRRPNTSFCFLDIRSPGLGDTAMYLCATSRDLNEKLFFGSGTQLSVL.

V gene TRBV27 combines with J gene TRBJ2-5, with TRBD1 identical over 7 bases. The V and J ends lost 6 bases and 2 bases, in that order; junction bases with no gene match: 6. Germline V gene data show CDR1 as MNHEY and CDR2 as SMNVEV (reference sequence). The CDR3 contains 14 residues. CDR3 DNA: TGTGCCAGCAGCCTCCAGGGACAGCAAGAGACCCAGTACTTC. The encoded protein is CASSLQGQQETQYF.

This clone was found a few times. This sequence joins TRBV6-5 and TRBJ1-2; 8 nucleotides align to TRBD1. Germline V gene sequence: CDR1 MNHEY, CDR2 SVGAGI. The CDR3 is 14 residues long. The J segment lost 4 bases and the V segment lost 2 bases, leaving 3 bases of the junction unmatched. The CDR3 DNA follows: TGTGCCAGCAGTTACCGGGACAGGCTCTATGGCTACACCTTC. Protein sequence: CASSYRDRLYGYTF.

The chain uses TRBV7-2 and TRBJ2-5; TRBD1 matches 7 bases. V lost 3 bases and J lost 5; bases outside the gene matches: 6. CDR1 and CDR2 from the germline V gene are SGHTA and FQGNSA. This CDR3 contains 14 residues. The CDR3 is CASSLRGRGETQYF. CDR3 nucleotide sequence: TGTGCCAGCAGCTTGAGGGGGCGCGGGGAGACCCAGTACTTC.

V usage is TRBV5-1 and J usage is TRBJ2-7, with D perhaps TRBD2 (6 bases). Germline CDR1 SGHRS, CDR2 YFSETQ. V was pared by 0 bases and J by 0 bases, with 10 bases between. CDR3 size: 15 residues. In DNA, the CDR3 is TGCGCCAGCAGCTTGGGAACGACTAGCTCCTACGAGCAGTACTTC. Amino acids: CASSLGTTSSYEQYF.

This clone was seen at least ten times. This CDR3 is also generated by other DNA sequences in the sample. The V gene is TRBV29-1, the J gene TRBJ1-5, with D tentatively TRBD1 (5 bases). V was pared by 7 bases and J by 0 bases, with 7 bases between. This CDR3 has 12 amino acids. In germline, CDR1 is SQVTM, CDR2 ANQGSEA. The CDR3 protein is CSGGDSNQPQHF. In nucleotides, the CDR3 is TGCAGCGGGGGGGATAGCAATCAGCCCCAGCATTTT.

This chain uses TRBV27 with TRBJ1-4, with D possibly being TRBD1 (5 bases). V dropped 2 bases and J dropped 6 bases, with 16 bases sitting between them. The CDR3 has 16 residues. Germline-derived CDR1 and CDR2 are MNHEY and SMNVEV (reference sequence). The DNA for the CDR3 is TGTGCCAGCAGTTTAGGTTGGGGGGAGATTGATGAAAAACTGTTTTTT. Translation: CASSLGWGEIDEKLFF.

The chain employs TRBV7-8 and TRBJ2-1, with TRBD2 identical over 11 bases. Looked up from germline, CDR1 is SGHVS and CDR2 is FQNEAQ. This CDR3 region has 16 residues. The J segment lost 4 bases and the V segment lost 5 bases, leaving 7 bases of the junction unmatched. CDR3 DNA sequence: TGTGCCAGCAGCGAACCGGGACTAGCGGCTTACAATGAGCAGTTCTTC. As protein: CASSEPGLAAYNEQFF. The full variable domain, in which reference TRBV7-8 and TRBJ2-1 provide the parts outside the CDR3, is GAGVSQSPRYKVAKRGQDVALRCDPISGHVSLFWYQQALGQGPEFLTYFQNEAQLDKSGLPSDRFFAERPEGSVSTLKIQRTQQEDSAVYLCASSEPGLAAYNEQFFGPGTRLTVL.

This clone was seen many times. CDR3: CASSLRPTGEAFF. DNA for the CDR3: TGTGCCAGCAGCTTAAGGCCGACAGGGGAAGCTTTCTTT. This chain links TRBV7-2 with TRBJ1-1; the match to TRBD1 covers 7 bases. Per germline, CDR1 SGHTA and CDR2 FQGNSA. This CDR3 comprises 13 residues. V lost 2 bases, J lost 8 bases, and 5 bases stayed unmatched.

This clone appeared a few times. The CDR3: CASALGQSNTGELFF. CDR3 coding DNA: TGTGCTAGTGCCCTGGGACAGTCGAACACCGGGGAGCTGTTTTTT. The J gene is TRBJ2-2, the V gene TRBV12-5, with 7 bases aligning to TRBD1. J lost 0 bases, V lost 7 bases, and 5 bases had no gene match. The germline V gene encodes CDR1 LGHNT and CDR2 FRNRAP. This CDR3 is 15 amino acids long.

This clone was picked up a small number of times. Other DNA sequences in the sample encode the same CDR3. This sequence joins TRBV27 and TRBJ2-5; possible D gene TRBD2, 5 bases. V gave up 7 bases and J gave up 5 bases, with 11 bases separating them. The CDR3 spans 12 residues. Germline V gene data show CDR1 as MNHEY and CDR2 as SMNVEV (reference sequence). The CDR3 protein is CASKGRGETQYF. In DNA form, the CDR3 reads TGTGCCAGCAAGGGCAGAGGGGAGACCCAGTACTTC.

The chain combines TRBV5-1 with TRBJ1-2, with TRBD1 matching over 7 bases. CDR3 length: 16 residues. Germline assignment: CDR1 SGHRS and CDR2 YFSETQ. The J segment lost 8 bases and the V segment lost 1 base, leaving 14 bases of the junction unmatched. The DNA of the CDR3 is TGCGCCAGCAGCTTGTCCGGACAGGCAGGGTCTCGGGGCTACACCTTC. Its translation: CASSLSGQAGSRGYTF.

CDR3 nucleotide sequence: TGTGCCAGCAGCTTGGAGGCCAGGTCGTCCACTGAAGCTTTCTTT. Translation gives CASSLEARSSTEAFF. The V call is TRBV5-8, the J call TRBJ1-1, with D uncertain. Trimming took 0 bases from V and 4 from J, leaving 13 bases between them. The CDR3 runs 15 residues. The germline V gene has CDR1 SGHTS and CDR2 YDEGEE.

This clone was counted a few times. Other DNA sequences in the same sample also yield this CDR3. The chain uses TRBV7-2 and TRBJ1-5, with TRBD1 as a possible D gene (5 bases). Trimming stripped 2 bases from V and 7 bases from J, with 9 bases between. This CDR3 has 13 amino acids. The germline gives CDR1 SGHTA, CDR2 FQGNSA. The DNA of the CDR3 is TGTGCCAGCAGCTTACAGGGTGACCAGCCCCAGCATTTT. It encodes CASSLQGDQPQHF.

Only a few counts were recorded for this clone. This chain links TRBV7-9 with TRBJ2-1; 7 positions match TRBD1. The ends lost 7 bases at V and 2 bases at J; junction bases unmatched: 5. Germline CDR1 reads SEHNR; CDR2 reads FQNEAQ (reference sequence). The CDR3 is 14 amino acids. The chain's CDR3 is CASTSTGTYNEQFF. As DNA, the CDR3 is TGTGCCAGCACCTCGACAGGGACCTACAATGAGCAGTTCTTC.

In its sample, this clone was seen a few times. The chain is built from TRBV29-1 and TRBJ1-5, with unresolved D. Germline CDR1 is SQVTM and CDR2 is ANQGSEA. Trimming stripped 5 bases from V and 3 bases from J, with 11 bases between. The CDR3 extends over 13 amino acids. This chain's CDR3 is CSVIDTINQPQHF. As DNA, the CDR3 is TGCAGCGTTATTGACACAATCAATCAGCCCCAGCATTTT.

The genes are TRBV4-2 and TRBJ2-1; TRBD2 agrees at 9 bases. The V gene's germline CDR1 is LGHNA and CDR2 YNFKEQ. The CDR3 covers 15 residues. V trimming: 4 bases; J trimming: 2 bases; junction bases outside the gene matches: 3. The CDR3 coding sequence is TGTGCCAGCAGCCTAGCGGGAGAGCCCTACAATGAGCAGTTCTTC. It specifies CASSLAGEPYNEQFF.

This chain joins TRBV6-6 and TRBJ2-3; 9 nucleotides line up with TRBD2. V dropped 4 bases and J dropped 1; count of bases not matched to a gene: 0. The CDR3 has 14 amino acids. Germline values: CDR1 MNHNY, CDR2 SVGAGI (reference sequence). CDR3 bases: TGTGCCAGCAGTTCTAGCGGGGGCACAGATACGCAGTATTTT. Its translation is CASSSSGGTDTQYF.

This clone has at least ten counts. The CDR3 loop reads CAIGEGGTGANVLTF. In DNA, the CDR3 is TGTGCCATCGGAGAAGGGGGCACTGGGGCCAACGTCCTGACTTTC. The genes are TRBV10-3 and TRBJ2-6; TRBD1 agrees at 7 bases. The V and J ends lost 8 bases and 2 bases, in that order; junction bases with no gene match: 6. Germline loops: CDR1 ENHRY, CDR2 SYGVKD. The CDR3 contains 15 residues.

This clone was seen a few times. This chain connects TRBV11-3 to TRBJ2-1; D unclear. This CDR3 is built from 13 residues. The V end lost 5 bases, the J end lost 6 bases, and 11 bases lay between the germline ends. Germline V lookup: CDR1 SGHNT, CDR2 YENEEA. The CDR3 protein is CASSQGGSNEQFF. CDR3 sequence (DNA): TGTGCCAGCAGCCAAGGCGGCTCCAATGAGCAGTTCTTC. The variable domain in full, completed from reference TRBV11-3 and TRBJ2-1, reads EAGVVQSPRYKIIEKKQPVAFWCNPISGHNTLYWYLQNLGQGPELLIRYENEEAVDDSQLPKDRFSAERLKGVDSTLKIQPAELGDSAVYLCASSQGGSNEQFFGPGTRLTVL.

The CDR3: CASVEPFYYGYTF. Here the CDR3 DNA reads TGTGCCAGCGTGGAGCCTTTTTACTATGGCTACACCTTC. The chain joins TRBV6-1 to TRBJ1-2; D is uncertain. This CDR3 region has 13 residues. The germline CDR1 and CDR2 sequences are MNHNS and SASEGT. The V and J ends lost 8 bases and 3 bases respectively, with 13 bases between them.

This clone has just a few counts. The rearrangement joins TRBV6-6 to TRBJ2-2; no clear D gene. The CDR3 is 14 amino acids. The V end was cut by 2 bases, the J end by 2 bases, with 6 bases between. Germline CDR1 MNHNY, CDR2 SVGAGI (reference sequence). CDR3 nucleotides: TGTGCCAGCAGTTACAACAGCAACACCGGGGAGCTGTTTTTT. The encoded protein is CASSYNSNTGELFF.

As for this clone: Germline and junction disagree at one end, which may indicate a read error. The V gene is TRBV7-2, the J gene TRBJ2-3; 10 positions match TRBD2. Per the germline V gene, CDR1 is SGHTA and CDR2 is FQGNSA. The CDR3 spans 14 residues. The DNA of the CDR3 is TGTGCCAGCAGATTAGCGGGAGGCTCAGATACGCAGTATTTT. As protein: CASRLAGGSDTQYF.

This clone turned up a few times. The rearrangement links TRBV4-1 to TRBJ2-2; possibly TRBD1 for D (6 bases). This CDR3 contains 15 residues. Trimming pared 0 bases from V and 7 bases from J, leaving 12 bases between. The germline V gene encodes CDR1 MGHRA and CDR2 YSYEKL. CDR3 nucleotide sequence: TGCGCCAGCAGCCAAGATGGCCAGGGGCACGGGGAGCTGTTTTTT. Encoded protein: CASSQDGQGHGELFF.